This T cell receptor (beta chain) was documented in a study of response to subunit inactivated influenza vaccine. Study-level points and caveats: Each seasonal flu vaccination may recruit only limited new T cells, authors suggested.

J gave up 3 bases and V 7 bases, and 6 bases lay outside the gene matches. Per germline, CDR1 SQVTM and CDR2 ANQGSEA. The CDR3 is 13 residues long. The table lists this clonotype with a few counts. Its antigen is not known. MiXCR, run by TCRdb on the RT-PCR reads, gives a single entry per CDR3 protein. This sample has approximately 230,000 distinct CDR3 sequences, with 12% found just once. The sequence came from a middle-aged man who received an inactivated influenza vaccine. The rearrangement links TRBV29-1 to TRBJ2-5; 9 bases fit TRBD2. The sample was non-naive T cells sorted from PBMCs, taken around 14 days before vaccination. CDR3 protein: CSARTSEEETQYF. The CDR3 DNA sequence: TGCAGCGCAAGGACTAGCGAAGAAGAGACCCAGTACTTC.